This is a list of T cell receptor beta chains from one sample in a study of blood T cell repertoires in COVID-19. Assay: immunoSEQ multiplex PCR; the TCRdb copy retains only in-frame clones and omits some. Of about 89,000 clones in the sample, 86% were seen once. Sequenced material: peripheral blood. These receptors were taken from a man aged 80 or over with active or convalescent COVID-19. Both conserved end residues are part of each CDR3. D genes are given only for firm matches.

TGTGCCAGCAAACAGGTTGTGGGCTACACCTTC | CASKQVVGYTF | TRBJ1-2 | TRBV28 | NA
TGTGCCAGCAGAGGTCCGGGACAGGGGGACGAGCAGTACTTC | CASRGPGQGDEQYF | TRBJ2-7 | TRBV6-6 | TRBD1
TGTGCCAGCAGCCCCAATGCAGGGGGATATGGCTACACCTTC | CASSPNAGGYGYTF | TRBJ1-2 | TRBV7-2 | TRBD1
TGTGCCAGCAGCTTAGCGGGTAGCGGGCTCTCCTACGAGCAGTACTTC | CASSLAGSGLSYEQYF | TRBJ2-7 | TRBV7-2 | TRBD2
TGTGCCAGCAGCTTGGGGACTAGCGGAAGCACAGATACGCAGTATTTT | CASSLGTSGSTDTQYF | TRBJ2-3 | TRBV7-3 | TRBD2
TGTGCCAGCAGTGAATGGGAGGGGGCGAACACCGGGGAGCTGTTTTTT | CASSEWEGANTGELFF | TRBJ2-2 | TRBV6-1 | NA
TGTGCCAGCAGCTTAAAGCGACAGGGGAGATACAATGAGCAGTTCTTC | CASSLKRQGRYNEQFF | TRBJ2-1 | TRBV7-3 | TRBD1
TGTGCCATCAGTGAGAGGTCAGCGGACCAAGGAATTTCACCCCTCCACTTT | CAISERSADQGISPLHF | TRBJ1-6 | TRBV10-3 | NA
TGTGCCAGCAGTAAAATCGGGTCGCGGCATAATGAGCAGTTCTTC | CASSKIGSRHNEQFF | TRBJ2-1 | TRBV7-9 | NA
TGTGCCAGCACCAGGGACAGTGAGCAGTTCTTC | CASTRDSEQFF | TRBJ2-1 | TRBV6-5 | TRBD1
TGTGCCAGCAGTTGGAGACTAGCGCCCTCCTACAATGAGCAGTTCTTC | CASSWRLAPSYNEQFF | TRBJ2-1 | TRBV6-5 | TRBD2